Listed below are T cell receptor beta chains from one sample, sequenced in a study of liver allograft versus peripheral blood T cells. TCRdb redid the calling of the reads with MiXCR, one entry per CDR3 protein. The profile shows 3,000 or so distinct CDR3 sequences, under 20% of them singletons. The origin of the receptors is a human patient who had a liver transplant. Some T cells may be transferred from the graft donor. Each CDR3 is given with its conserved first and last residue. A D gene is named only where the DNA matches it firmly. Expanded clones are given a class, and other clones once, few, many or no size at all.

j_gene: TRBJ1-3
d_gene: .
abundance: large
len: 16
v_gene: TRBV19
CDR3aa: CASSIAYGTSGNTIYF
CDR3nt: TGTGCCAGTAGTATAGCCTACGGGACCTCGGGAAACACCATATATTTT

j_gene: TRBJ1-1
d_gene: .
abundance: few
len: 14
v_gene: TRBV20-1
CDR3aa: CSALRIGGAKEAFF
CDR3nt: TGCAGTGCCCTACGGATCGGGGGGGCGAAAGAAGCTTTCTTT

j_gene: TRBJ2-2
d_gene: .
abundance: medium-sized
len: 13
v_gene: TRBV12-3/TRBV12-4
CDR3aa: CASSPHSTGELFF
CDR3nt: TGTGCCAGCAGCCCTCACAGTACCGGGGAGCTGTTTTTT

j_gene: TRBJ2-7
d_gene: .
abundance: medium-sized
len: 12
v_gene: TRBV20-1
CDR3aa: CSGQAEVYEQYF
CDR3nt: TGCAGTGGACAGGCCGAAGTCTACGAGCAGTACTTC

j_gene: TRBJ1-5
d_gene: TRBD1
abundance: medium-sized
len: 15
v_gene: TRBV7-9
CDR3aa: CASSLRGHEDQPQHF
CDR3nt: TGTGCCAGCAGCTTAAGGGGGCACGAGGATCAGCCCCAGCATTTT

j_gene: TRBJ1-3
d_gene: .
abundance: medium-sized
len: 14
v_gene: TRBV9
CDR3aa: CASSGLGPGNTIYF
CDR3nt: TGTGCCAGCAGCGGCTTAGGCCCTGGAAACACCATATATTTT

j_gene: TRBJ1-2
d_gene: .
abundance: medium-sized
len: 14
v_gene: TRBV7-9
CDR3aa: CASSLVSGASGYTF
CDR3nt: TGTGCCAGCAGCTTAGTTTCAGGGGCGAGCGGCTACACCTTC

j_gene: TRBJ2-1
d_gene: .
abundance: .
len: 14
v_gene: TRBV3-1
CDR3aa: CASSPSYAYNEQFF
CDR3nt: TGTGCCAGCAGCCCCTCTTATGCCTACAATGAGCAGTTCTTC

j_gene: TRBJ2-3
d_gene: TRBD2
abundance: .
len: 17
v_gene: TRBV6-2/TRBV6-3
CDR3aa: CASSLGGGTGAPDTQYF
CDR3nt: TGTGCCAGCAGTTTGGGCGGGGGAACCGGGGCACCAGATACGCAGTATTTT

j_gene: TRBJ1-1
d_gene: .
abundance: .
len: 14
v_gene: TRBV19
CDR3aa: CASVRDQGYTEAFF
CDR3nt: TGTGCCAGTGTCAGAGACCAGGGGTACACTGAAGCTTTCTTT

j_gene: TRBJ2-1
d_gene: .
abundance: medium-sized
len: 16
v_gene: TRBV19
CDR3aa: CASSIGRRDPPDEQFF
CDR3nt: TGTGCCAGTAGTATAGGTAGAAGGGATCCACCGGATGAGCAGTTCTTC

j_gene: TRBJ1-2
d_gene: .
abundance: medium-sized
len: 13
v_gene: TRBV10-3
CDR3aa: CAIKGRAGYGYTF
CDR3nt: TGTGCCATCAAGGGAAGGGCTGGCTATGGCTACACCTTC

j_gene: TRBJ2-2
d_gene: .
abundance: few
len: 18
v_gene: TRBV9
CDR3aa: CASSVEYGTHRDTGELFF
CDR3nt: TGTGCCAGCAGCGTAGAATACGGGACCCATCGCGACACCGGGGAGCTGTTTTTT

j_gene: TRBJ1-1
d_gene: .
abundance: few
len: 12
v_gene: TRBV7-9
CDR3aa: CASRGDEGPAFF
CDR3nt: TGTGCCAGCAGGGGCGACGAGGGGCCGGCTTTCTTT

j_gene: TRBJ1-4
d_gene: .
abundance: medium-sized
len: 15
v_gene: TRBV6-5
CDR3aa: CASSQGVLTNEKLFF
CDR3nt: TGTGCCAGCAGTCAAGGAGTGCTAACTAATGAAAAACTGTTTTTT

j_gene: TRBJ2-1
d_gene: TRBD2
abundance: medium-sized
len: 15
v_gene: TRBV20-1
CDR3aa: CSAKPIAGGYNEQFF
CDR3nt: TGCAGTGCTAAGCCGATAGCGGGGGGATACAATGAGCAGTTCTTC

j_gene: TRBJ2-3
d_gene: .
abundance: medium-sized
len: 17
v_gene: TRBV18
CDR3aa: CASSPLTGSTSTDTQYF
CDR3nt: TGTGCCAGCTCACCTTTGACAGGTTCTACGAGCACAGATACGCAGTATTTT

j_gene: TRBJ2-7
d_gene: .
abundance: medium-sized
len: 14
v_gene: TRBV6-1
CDR3aa: CASSELGLTYEQYF
CDR3nt: TGTGCCAGCAGTGAACTTGGACTCACCTACGAGCAGTACTTC

j_gene: TRBJ1-3
d_gene: .
abundance: medium-sized
len: 16
v_gene: TRBV19
CDR3aa: CASSIVGSHSGNTIYF
CDR3nt: TGTGCCAGTAGTATTGTCGGCAGCCACTCTGGAAACACCATATATTTT

j_gene: TRBJ2-1
d_gene: TRBD2
abundance: large
len: 17
v_gene: TRBV18
CDR3aa: CASSPGLAGPTGNEQFF
CDR3nt: TGTGCCAGCTCACCTGGACTAGCGGGGCCCACTGGCAATGAGCAGTTCTTC

j_gene: TRBJ2-4
d_gene: TRBD1
abundance: medium-sized
len: 16
v_gene: TRBV28
CDR3aa: CASSPTDRQAKNIQYF
CDR3nt: TGTGCCAGCAGTCCCACGGACAGGCAGGCCAAAAACATTCAGTACTTC

j_gene: TRBJ2-7
d_gene: .
abundance: medium-sized
len: 14
v_gene: TRBV5-4
CDR3aa: CASSLEGFSYEQYF
CDR3nt: TGTGCCAGCAGCTTAGAGGGGTTTTCCTACGAGCAGTACTTC

j_gene: TRBJ2-7
d_gene: .
abundance: medium-sized
len: 13
v_gene: TRBV24-1
CDR3aa: CATSESASYEQYF
CDR3nt: TGTGCCACCAGTGAATCGGCATCCTACGAGCAGTACTTC

j_gene: TRBJ2-3
d_gene: TRBD2
abundance: medium-sized
len: 15
v_gene: TRBV20-1
CDR3aa: CSAQVGGTSTDTQYF
CDR3nt: TGCAGTGCGCAAGTCGGGGGGACCAGCACAGATACGCAGTATTTT

j_gene: TRBJ2-7
d_gene: .
abundance: medium-sized
len: 14
v_gene: TRBV19
CDR3aa: CASSPQGNSYEQYF
CDR3nt: TGTGCCAGTAGCCCTCAGGGGAACTCCTACGAGCAGTACTTC

j_gene: TRBJ2-7
d_gene: .
abundance: medium-sized
len: 12
v_gene: TRBV20-1
CDR3aa: CSASEGVHEQYF
CDR3nt: TGCAGTGCTAGTGAAGGCGTGCACGAGCAGTACTTC

j_gene: TRBJ1-2
d_gene: TRBD1
abundance: medium-sized
len: 14
v_gene: TRBV12-3/TRBV12-4
CDR3aa: CASSSTGEGNGYTF
CDR3nt: TGTGCCAGCAGTTCGACAGGGGAAGGGAATGGCTACACCTTC

j_gene: TRBJ2-3
d_gene: .
abundance: .
len: 12
v_gene: TRBV11-2
CDR3aa: CASSREGDTQYF
CDR3nt: TGTGCCAGCAGTAGAGAAGGGGATACGCAGTATTTT

j_gene: TRBJ2-5
d_gene: TRBD2
abundance: few
len: 16
v_gene: TRBV5-4
CDR3aa: CASSLYGGGGQETQYF
CDR3nt: TGTGCCAGCAGCTTGTATGGCGGGGGAGGACAAGAGACCCAGTACTTC

j_gene: TRBJ2-7
d_gene: .
abundance: medium-sized
len: 15
v_gene: TRBV7-9
CDR3aa: CASSLASLVGYEQYF
CDR3nt: TGTGCCAGCAGCTTAGCGTCGCTTGTTGGGTACGAGCAGTACTTC

j_gene: TRBJ2-5
d_gene: TRBD2
abundance: few
len: 15
v_gene: TRBV6-1
CDR3aa: CASRPGWGGQETQYF
CDR3nt: TGTGCCAGCAGGCCAGGTTGGGGGGGGCAAGAGACCCAGTACTTC

j_gene: TRBJ1-1
d_gene: .
abundance: .
len: 12
v_gene: TRBV29-1
CDR3aa: CSVAYPDTEAFF
CDR3nt: TGCAGCGTTGCCTACCCCGACACTGAAGCTTTCTTT

j_gene: TRBJ2-7
d_gene: .
abundance: medium-sized
len: 15
v_gene: TRBV6-1
CDR3aa: CASREAGGLNYEQYF
CDR3nt: TGTGCCAGCAGAGAGGCAGGGGGGCTAAACTACGAGCAGTACTTC

j_gene: TRBJ1-1
d_gene: .
abundance: .
len: 14
v_gene: TRBV19
CDR3aa: CASSIDRGNTEAFF
CDR3nt: TGTGCCAGTAGTATAGATCGGGGGAACACTGAAGCTTTCTTT

j_gene: TRBJ2-2
d_gene: .
abundance: medium-sized
len: 13
v_gene: TRBV11-1
CDR3aa: CASSFQPTGELFF
CDR3nt: TGTGCCAGCAGCTTCCAGCCAACCGGGGAGCTGTTTTTT

j_gene: TRBJ2-5
d_gene: TRBD2
abundance: few
len: 14
v_gene: TRBV7-3
CDR3aa: CASSRGGAVETQYF
CDR3nt: TGTGCCAGCAGTCGCGGGGGGGCCGTAGAGACCCAGTACTTC

j_gene: TRBJ2-4
d_gene: .
abundance: medium-sized
len: 13
v_gene: TRBV6-2/TRBV6-3
CDR3aa: CASSYYGPNIQYF
CDR3nt: TGTGCCAGCAGTTACTACGGACCCAACATTCAGTACTTC

j_gene: TRBJ2-3
d_gene: .
abundance: medium-sized
len: 16
v_gene: TRBV20-1
CDR3aa: CSAREMGSLGFDTQYF
CDR3nt: TGCAGTGCTAGAGAAATGGGGAGTTTGGGTTTTGATACGCAGTATTTT

j_gene: TRBJ1-4
d_gene: TRBD1
abundance: medium-sized
len: 17
v_gene: TRBV10-1
CDR3aa: CASSESGTGLGKEKLFF
CDR3nt: TGCGCCAGCAGTGAGTCCGGGACAGGGCTTGGGAAGGAAAAACTGTTTTTT

j_gene: TRBJ2-3
d_gene: TRBD1
abundance: medium-sized
len: 16
v_gene: TRBV19
CDR3aa: CASSTRGRRRPDTQYF
CDR3nt: TGTGCCAGTAGTACGAGGGGGCGGAGGCGTCCAGATACGCAGTATTTT

j_gene: TRBJ2-7
d_gene: .
abundance: few
len: 11
v_gene: TRBV3-1
CDR3aa: CASSQEGGQYF
CDR3nt: TGTGCCAGCAGCCAAGAGGGCGGGCAGTACTTC

j_gene: TRBJ1-5
d_gene: .
abundance: medium-sized
len: 13
v_gene: TRBV28
CDR3aa: CASSLTDHQPQHF
CDR3nt: TGTGCCAGCAGTTTGACAGATCATCAGCCCCAGCATTTT

j_gene: TRBJ2-7
d_gene: TRBD2
abundance: medium-sized
len: 15
v_gene: TRBV14
CDR3aa: CASSPGRAWSYEQYF
CDR3nt: TGTGCCAGCAGCCCCGGGAGGGCTTGGTCCTACGAGCAGTACTTC

j_gene: TRBJ2-3
d_gene: .
abundance: .
len: 16
v_gene: TRBV12-3/TRBV12-4
CDR3aa: CASSQYKGEWTDTQYF
CDR3nt: TGTGCCAGCAGCCAATATAAGGGGGAGTGGACAGATACGCAGTATTTT